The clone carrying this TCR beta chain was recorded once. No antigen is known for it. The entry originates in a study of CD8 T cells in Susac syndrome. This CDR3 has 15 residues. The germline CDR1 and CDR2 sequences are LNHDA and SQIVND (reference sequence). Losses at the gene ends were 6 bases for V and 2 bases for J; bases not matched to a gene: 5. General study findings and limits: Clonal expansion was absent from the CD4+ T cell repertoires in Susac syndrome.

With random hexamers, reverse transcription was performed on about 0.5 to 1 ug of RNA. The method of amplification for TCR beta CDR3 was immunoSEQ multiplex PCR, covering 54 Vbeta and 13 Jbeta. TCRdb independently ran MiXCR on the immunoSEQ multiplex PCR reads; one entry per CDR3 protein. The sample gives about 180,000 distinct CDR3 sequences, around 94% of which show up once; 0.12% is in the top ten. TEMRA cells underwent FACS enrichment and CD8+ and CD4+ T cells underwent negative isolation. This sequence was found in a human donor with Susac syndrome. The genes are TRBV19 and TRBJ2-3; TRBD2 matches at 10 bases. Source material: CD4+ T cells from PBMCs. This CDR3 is CASSVLAGITDTQYF. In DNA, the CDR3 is TGTGCCAGTAGCGTACTAGCGGGAATCACAGATACGCAGTATTTT.